The clone carrying this T cell receptor beta chain was seen once. The data originate from a study of blood T cell repertoires in COVID-19. About the research overall: Samples representing acute and convalescent COVID-19 were sourced from the United States, Italy and Spain. From T cells, B-cell-depleted T cells, or PBMCs came the material, which was cDNA or gDNA.

V lost 4 bases, J lost 6 bases, and 9 bases lay in between. Germline CDR1 LGHDT, CDR2 YNNKEL (reference sequence). This CDR3 is 12 amino acids long. Study processing details: Estimates of nucleated cell counts were drawn from the amplification of reference gene primers. Method: immunoSEQ multiplex PCR; TCRdb's copy keeps in-frame clones and lacks some. The D gene and trimming were derived from the DNA, and the V and J assignments and clone size from that table. Of 45,000 or so clones in the sample, around nine tenths were seen once. The sample was peripheral blood. The clonotype was recovered from a man aged 80 or over with acute or convalescent COVID-19. This chain joins TRBV3-1 (or the pseudogene TRBV3-2) and TRBJ1-2; no clear D. CDR3 bases: TGTGCCAGCAGCCCCGGCGGGAATGGCTACACCTTC. Protein sequence: CASSPGGNGYTF.